These 16 T cell receptor beta chains were all obtained from the same sample, sequenced in a study of glioma-infiltrating T cells after dendritic cell vaccination. The method was immunoSEQ multiplex PCR; TCRdb's version includes in-frame clones alone and lacks a portion of them. The table lists 70,000 to 90,000 clones, roughly four fifths of them singletons, with 6% to 7.5% in the top ten. Regarding time point: after dendritic cell vaccination, including at tumor progression/relapse. The sample in question was blood, obtained after dendritic cell vaccination. These receptor sequences come from a human donor with glioblastoma.

The chain employs TRBV7-9 and TRBJ1-6; 8 bases line up with TRBD1. Germline loops: CDR1 SEHNR, CDR2 FQNEAQ (reference sequence). With V trimmed by 0 bases and J by 9 bases, 4 bases remained unmatched. There are 15 residues in the CDR3. CDR3 region: CASSLAETGVSPLHF. CDR3 in DNA: TGTGCCAGCAGCTTAGCGGAGACAGGGGTTTCACCCCTCCACTTT. Supplemented by reference TRBV7-9 and TRBJ1-6, the full variable domain reads DTGVSQNPRHKITKRGQNVTFRCDPISEHNRLYWYRQTLGQGPEFLTYFQNEAQLEKSRLLSDRFSAERPKGSFSTLEIQRTEQGDSAMYLCASSLAETGVSPLHFGNGTRLTVT.

The chain is built from TRBV2 and TRBJ1-2; weak D call: TRBD1 (5 bases). V was clipped by 10 bases and J by 0 bases, with 15 bases between them. This CDR3 has 14 residues. CDR1 and CDR2 (germline): SNHLY, FYNNEI. CDR3 coding DNA: TGTGCCACCCACGGGGGGGTCTCTAACTATGGCTACACCTTC. Translation gives CATHGGVSNYGYTF. Combining the CDR3 with reference TRBV2 and TRBJ1-2 gives the whole variable domain EPEVTQTPSHQVTQMGQEVILRCVPISNHLYFYWYRQILGQKVEFLVSFYNNEISEKSEIFDDQFSVERPDGSNFTLKIRSTKLEDSAMYFCATHGGVSNYGYTFGSGTRLTVV.

The V gene is TRBV4-2, the J gene TRBJ1-2; D may be TRBD1 (6 bases). This CDR3 has 18 amino acids. Trimming took off 3 bases at V and 3 bases at J, with 23 bases between the two ends. Germline V gene data show CDR1 as LGHNA and CDR2 as YNFKEQ. The CDR3 is CASSQGAHRDYGDYGYTF. The CDR3 DNA follows: TGTGCCAGCAGCCAGGGGGCACACCGGGATTACGGGGACTATGGCTACACCTTC.

The chain carries TRBV5-6 and TRBJ2-5, with TRBD1 identical over 7 bases. The J call may be faulty, since TRBJ2-7 better matches the DNA end. Germline values: CDR1 SGHDT, CDR2 YYEEEE. CDR3 length: 14 amino acids. The CDR3 DNA follows: TGTGCCAGCAGCAGGAGGACAGGAAACTACGAGCAGTACTTC. Amino acids: CASSRRTGNYEQYF.

This clone was seen a single time. The chain combines TRBV4-1 with TRBJ2-1; maybe TRBD2 (7 bases). Germline V CDR1 and CDR2: MGHRA, YSYEKL. The CDR3 spans 15 residues. V was trimmed by 1 base and J by 7 bases, leaving 14 bases between them. The CDR3 here is CASSQGGGASNEQFF. The CDR3 DNA sequence: TGCGCCAGCAGCCAAGGAGGGGGGGCCTCTAATGAGCAGTTCTTC.

This chain connects TRBV6-5 to TRBJ1-4, with D perhaps matching TRBD1 (5 bases). This CDR3 has 14 amino acids. The germline V gene encodes CDR1 MNHEY and CDR2 SVGAGI. Deletions cut 4 bases from V and 4 bases from J, with 10 bases between. The CDR3 nucleotides read TGTGCCAGCAGTTTTGGAGGGGATAATGAAAAACTGTTTTTT. Translated: CASSFGGDNEKLFF.

The gene calls are TRBV5-1 and TRBJ2-3, with 9 nucleotides matching TRBD2. V was clipped by 1 base and J by 14 bases; unmatched bases: 8. The CDR3 runs 13 residues. Germline-derived CDR1 and CDR2 are SGHRS and YFSETQ. The CDR3 reads CASSLLAGEGVYF. The CDR3 region has the DNA TGCGCCAGCAGCTTGTTAGCGGGGGAGGGTGTGTATTTT.

Only one count was recorded for this clone. The V gene is TRBV9, the J gene TRBJ2-3, with D possibly being TRBD2 (5 bases). Between the trimmed V and J ends, which lost 4 bases and 0 bases, there was a span of 15 bases. This CDR3 has 16 amino acids. CDR1 and CDR2 from the germline V gene are SGDLS and YYNGEE. The CDR3 coding sequence is TGTGCCAGCAGCCCTCACGAGCGGTTGAGCACAGATACGCAGTATTTT. Residues: CASSPHERLSTDTQYF.

About this clone: Compared with germline, one end of the junction differs, possibly owing to a read error. The genes are TRBV2 and TRBJ1-2; D unclear. This CDR3 has 14 amino acids. CDR1 and CDR2 (germline): SNHLY, FYNNEI. This chain's CDR3 is CASSENLANYGHTF. The CDR3 DNA is TGTGCCAGCAGTGAAAACCTCGCCAACTATGGCCACACCTTC.

The rearrangement joins TRBV14 to TRBJ1-2, with 9 bases lining up with TRBD1. This CDR3 has 15 residues. The V and J ends lost 0 bases and 8 bases, in that order; junction bases with no gene match: 7. The germline V gene has CDR1 SGHDN and CDR2 FVKESK. The CDR3 reads CASSQEARTGVGYTF. Written as DNA, the CDR3 is TGTGCCAGCAGCCAAGAAGCGAGGACAGGGGTCGGCTACACCTTC.

The chain is built from TRBV5-1 and TRBJ2-2; 10 positions match TRBD1. V shed 5 bases and J 8 bases; nucleotides not matched to a gene: 6. This CDR3 region has 14 residues. In germline, CDR1 is SGHRS, CDR2 YFSETQ. The CDR3 DNA follows: TGCGCCAGCAGTGGGACAGGGGTATATGGGGAGCTGTTTTTT. As protein: CASSGTGVYGELFF.

The chain joins TRBV2 to TRBJ1-1; D not certain. This CDR3 region has 13 residues. V lost 8 bases and J 0 bases, leaving 10 bases between the germline ends. Germline CDR1 reads SNHLY; CDR2 reads FYNNEI. This chain's CDR3 is CASVAEMNTEAFF. The DNA for the CDR3 is TGTGCCAGCGTGGCGGAAATGAACACTGAAGCTTTCTTT.

V gene TRBV6-5 combines with J gene TRBJ2-7, with TRBD1 identical over 7 bases. Unmatched junction bases numbered 7, after V lost 6 bases and J lost 2 bases. Germline CDR1 reads MNHEY; CDR2 reads SVGAGI. CDR3 size: 14 residues. The CDR3 here is CASRAGTVTYEQYF. The CDR3, as DNA: TGTGCCAGCAGAGCCGGGACAGTGACCTACGAGCAGTACTTC.

The chain carries TRBV4-1 and TRBJ1-1, with a tentative D call TRBD1 (5 bases). CDR1 MGHRA and CDR2 YSYEKL come from the germline V gene. CDR3 length equals 14 residues. V gave up 4 bases and J gave up 8 bases, with 17 bases separating them. The CDR3 reads CASSRGSGAEEAFF. CDR3 bases: TGCGCCAGCAGCCGCGGTAGTGGGGCGGAAGAAGCTTTCTTT.

The V call is TRBV7-2, the J call TRBJ2-2, with D tentatively TRBD1 (5 bases). V lost 1 base to trimming and J lost 3 bases, with 9 bases between them. Per germline, CDR1 SGHTA and CDR2 FQGNSA. The CDR3 runs 15 residues. The CDR3 DNA sequence: TGTGCCAGCAGCTTAGGGGCAGGGTACACCGGGGAGCTGTTTTTT. This sequence encodes CASSLGAGYTGELFF.

This chain uses TRBV7-2 with TRBJ1-1; D is perhaps TRBD1 (6 bases). This CDR3 spans 15 amino acids. Trimming took off 1 base at V and 5 bases at J, with 14 bases between the two ends. The germline V gene encodes CDR1 SGHTA and CDR2 FQGNSA. The CDR3 is CASSLVGGKETEAFF. CDR3 coding DNA: TGTGCCAGCAGCTTAGTAGGGGGAAAGGAGACTGAAGCTTTCTTT.